What follows is one TCR beta chain and its context. No antigen is known for it. The sample belongs to a study of T cell repertoires in cytomegalovirus infection. Study-level information: The authors relied on CMV epitopes, both recently identified HLA-C-restricted and well-studied HLA-B-restricted. Evidence of both CMV infection and a matching HLA type came from public TCR beta signatures.

TCRdb ran MiXCR on the reads and lists one entry per CDR3 protein. The sample carries about 900,000 distinct CDR3 sequences, around 29% recorded once. General observations from the study: Dominant in the ex vivo response were TCR beta clonotypes restricted by HLA-C and specific for CMV. Public TCR beta family frequency separated CMV-and-HLA carriers, including in an independent cohort.

This TCR was recovered from a human donor in good health (CMV status not recorded). Some clones in this sample may be carry-over from other donors' samples. The sequences come from cultured CD8+ T cells from PBMCs, collected from culture after CMV antigen stimulation.

The CDR3 here is CASSIIGDTDTQYF. For the CDR3, the DNA is TGTGCCAGCAGTATAATCGGGGACACAGATACGCAGTATTTT. The chain combines TRBV6-1 with TRBJ2-3; D might be TRBD2 (5 bases). Germline V lookup: CDR1 MNHNS, CDR2 SASEGT. The CDR3 contains 14 residues. Trimming left V 5 bases short and J 2 bases short, with 11 bases between.